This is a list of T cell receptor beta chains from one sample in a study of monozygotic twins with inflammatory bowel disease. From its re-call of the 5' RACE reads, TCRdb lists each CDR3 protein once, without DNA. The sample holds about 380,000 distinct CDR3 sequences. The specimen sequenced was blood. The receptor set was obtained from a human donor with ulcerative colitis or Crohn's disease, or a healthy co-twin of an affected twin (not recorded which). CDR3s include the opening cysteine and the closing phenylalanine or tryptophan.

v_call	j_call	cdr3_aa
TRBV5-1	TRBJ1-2	CASSLQGRNGYTF
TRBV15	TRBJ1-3	CATSSGTFRGASGNTIYF
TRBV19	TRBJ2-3	CASTKGDGYTDTQYF
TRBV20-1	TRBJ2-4	CSARQQLGTGRAKNIQYF
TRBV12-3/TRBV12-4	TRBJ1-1	CASTLHFWAGGVGMNTEAFF
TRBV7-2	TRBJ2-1	CASTLNTGAGMGEQFF
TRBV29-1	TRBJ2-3	CSVRGASGGTDTQYF
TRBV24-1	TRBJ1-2	CATSDSPPGLYGYTF
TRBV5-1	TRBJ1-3	CASSWGSSLGDTIYF
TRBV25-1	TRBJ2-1	CASRTEWGSEQFF
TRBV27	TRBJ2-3	CASEKNYGGCIDTQYF
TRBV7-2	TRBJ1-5	CASSLGGASNQPQHF
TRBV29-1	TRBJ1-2	CSVVGQPKGIYGYTF
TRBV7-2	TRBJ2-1	CASRPGSGGLDEQFF
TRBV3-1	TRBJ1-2	CASSPSGGYVYGYTF
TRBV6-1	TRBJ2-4	CASSEVDGGIAKNIQYF
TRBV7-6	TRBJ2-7	CASSLGTLEQYF
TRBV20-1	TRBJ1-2	CSARGRDGPAYGYTF
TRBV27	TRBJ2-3	CASSFASWDTQYF
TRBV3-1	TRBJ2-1	CASSQRLAGDLNEQFF
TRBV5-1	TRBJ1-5	CASSLISGANQPQHF
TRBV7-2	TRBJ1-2	CASSLTDMGGYTF
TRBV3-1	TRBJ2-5	CASSQDSLVRDQYF
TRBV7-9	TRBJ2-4	CASSLAGGGTNIQYF
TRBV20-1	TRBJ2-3	CSAPRNGRYADTQYF
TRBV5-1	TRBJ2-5	CASSTGPAETQYF
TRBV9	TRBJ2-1	CASSGYTALEQFF
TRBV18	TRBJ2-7	CASSLDSNYEQYF
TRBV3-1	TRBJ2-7	CASSPRDIGREQYF
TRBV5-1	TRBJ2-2	CASSPWGTANTGELFF
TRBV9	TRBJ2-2	CASSDGQTGELFF
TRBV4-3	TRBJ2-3	CASSPDRMGDTQYF
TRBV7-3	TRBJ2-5	CASSLVGGASQETQYF
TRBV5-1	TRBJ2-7	CASSLSDPPSHEQYF
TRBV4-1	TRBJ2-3	CASSQDRAGGPSDTQYF
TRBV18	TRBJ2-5	CASSPYGGTGANPAFSETQYF
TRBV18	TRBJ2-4	CASSPSNVAQALYF
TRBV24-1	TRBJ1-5	CATSDVGRGSSNQPQHF
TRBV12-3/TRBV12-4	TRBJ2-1	CASSGHRGGLNNEQFF
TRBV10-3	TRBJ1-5	CAISDLQGNDQPQHF
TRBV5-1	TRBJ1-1	CASSLGTGTEAFF
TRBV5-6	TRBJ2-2	CASIRQGSNTGELFF